The rows below give T cell receptor beta chains drawn from one sample of a study of cytomegalovirus exposure and HLA in healthy donors. Only in-frame clones appear in the TCRdb table, and some are missing; sequencing was by immunoSEQ multiplex PCR. The sample records under 150,000 clones, roughly 88% being singletons. The sample consisted of PBMCs. The receptors here all came from a man between 50 and 59 years old in good health and CMV-seronegative. The CDR3 runs from the conserved cysteine through the conserved F or W.

j_call,v_call,cdr3_aa
TRBJ1-1,TRBV6-1,CASSDQSGTQRAFF
TRBJ1-1,TRBV4-1,CASSHMMGTGETEAFF
TRBJ1-1,TRBV4-2,CASSQDISWGQPTEAFF
TRBJ2-7,TRBV7-3,CASSLRRRRDKAAEQYF
TRBJ2-2,TRBV4-3,CASSQELARRNPGELFF
TRBJ1-4,TRBV2,CASSEWVGQVNEKLFF
TRBJ2-7,TRBV30,CAWSGGGQGKLLPGEQYF
TRBJ2-7,TRBV29-1,CSGGQSSYEQYF
TRBJ1-6,TRBV4-1,CASSPAPGLFGSPLHF
TRBJ2-1,TRBV13,CASSFSGTSFGGEQFF
TRBJ2-7,TRBV5-1,CASSPVGHPGDEQYF
TRBJ1-2,TRBV25-1,CASSSTTGSYGYTF
TRBJ2-7,TRBV4-1,CASSHSGAYEQYF
TRBJ1-5,TRBV7-8,CATSTGNQPQHF
TRBJ1-1,TRBV10-3,CASRGPTNTEAFF
TRBJ2-5,TRBV5-1,CASGDRVQETQYF
TRBJ1-1,TRBV7-3,CASSLNGPDTEAFF
TRBJ2-7,TRBV4-1,CASSQPGQGAEQYF
TRBJ1-2,TRBV5-8,CASSFSGGYGYTF
TRBJ2-7,TRBV4-1,CASSPETRGLPEQYF
TRBJ2-3,TRBV19,CASSPQTDTQYF
TRBJ2-1,TRBV5-8,CASSLRTMSSYNEQFF